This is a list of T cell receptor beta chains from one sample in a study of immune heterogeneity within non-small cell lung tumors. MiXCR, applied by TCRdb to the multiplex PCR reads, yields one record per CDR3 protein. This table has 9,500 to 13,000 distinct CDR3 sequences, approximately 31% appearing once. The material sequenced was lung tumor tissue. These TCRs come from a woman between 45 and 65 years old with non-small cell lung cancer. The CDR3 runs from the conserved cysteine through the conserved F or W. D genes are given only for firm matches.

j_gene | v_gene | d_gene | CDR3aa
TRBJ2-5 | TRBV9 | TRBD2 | CANSRRLAGQTQYF
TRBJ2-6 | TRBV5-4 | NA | CVSSLSLGGRANVLTF
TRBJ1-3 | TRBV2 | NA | CASSELLQGFSGNTIYF
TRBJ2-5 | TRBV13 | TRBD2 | CASSPGGGAGGETQYF
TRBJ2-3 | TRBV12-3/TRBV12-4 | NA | CASSPGTTSTDTQYF
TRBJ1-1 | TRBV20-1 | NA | CSARRDTEAFF
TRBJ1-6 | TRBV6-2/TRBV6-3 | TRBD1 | CASSRQGNSPLHF
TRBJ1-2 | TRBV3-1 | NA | CASSQVGVRLYGYTF
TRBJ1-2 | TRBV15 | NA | CATSREGGQNYGYTF
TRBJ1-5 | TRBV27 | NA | CASSSGLQGQPQHF
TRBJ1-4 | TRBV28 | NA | CASSLSYRAYNEKLFF
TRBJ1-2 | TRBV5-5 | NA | CPSSTGQTYGYTF
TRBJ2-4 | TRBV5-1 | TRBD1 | CASSFTVGTGLLAKNIQYF
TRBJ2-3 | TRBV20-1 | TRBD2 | CSVSGLAGASDTQYF
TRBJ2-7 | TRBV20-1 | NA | CSARGPGGVYEQYF
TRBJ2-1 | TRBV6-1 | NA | CASRFRDQYNEQFF